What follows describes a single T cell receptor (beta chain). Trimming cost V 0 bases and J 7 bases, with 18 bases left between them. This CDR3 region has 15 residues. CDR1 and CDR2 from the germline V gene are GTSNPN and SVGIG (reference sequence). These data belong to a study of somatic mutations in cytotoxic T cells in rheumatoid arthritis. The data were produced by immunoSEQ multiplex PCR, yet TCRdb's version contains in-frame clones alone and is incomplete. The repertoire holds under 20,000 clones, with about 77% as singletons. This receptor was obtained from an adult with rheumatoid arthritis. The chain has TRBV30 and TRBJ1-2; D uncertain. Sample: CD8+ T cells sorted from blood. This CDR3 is CAWSVREGLACGYTF. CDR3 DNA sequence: TGTGCCTGGAGTGTAAGGGAGGGTCTGGCCTGTGGCTACACCTTC.